This T cell receptor (beta chain) was sequenced for a study of blood T cells in healthy people across ages. Overall study context: Capture via template switching afforded approximately one barcoded beta molecule per two T cells. Study outcomes and limitations: Long-lived donors had more naive CD4+ cells and higher diversity than aged donors.

Using a J-beta primer mix together with a sample-barcoded 5' primer, a second PCR was run for roughly 7 to 11 cycles. Each cDNA molecule carried a tag from a template-switch adaptor that contained 12 random nucleotides. MiXCR was run by TCRdb on the 5' RACE reads, yielding one entry per CDR3 protein. This table has hundreds of thousands of distinct CDR3 sequences, approximately 30% appearing once. Per sample, at least 5.5 micrograms of total RNA were extracted. This clonotype showed up many times. The antigen remains undetermined. CDR1 is MNHEY, CDR2 SVGEGT, per germline. The CDR3 covers 15 residues. Germline trimming cut 6 bases from V and 6 bases from J; bases unmatched to any gene: 9.

Sequences were obtained from blood. This TCR was sampled from an elderly woman in good health. The chain recombines TRBV6-2 or TRBV6-3 with TRBJ1-5, with 9 bases that match TRBD1. CDR3 DNA sequence: TGTGCCAGCAGGGCTACAGGGGGCAATGGTCAGCCCCAGCATTTT. Encoded protein: CASRATGGNGQPQHF.